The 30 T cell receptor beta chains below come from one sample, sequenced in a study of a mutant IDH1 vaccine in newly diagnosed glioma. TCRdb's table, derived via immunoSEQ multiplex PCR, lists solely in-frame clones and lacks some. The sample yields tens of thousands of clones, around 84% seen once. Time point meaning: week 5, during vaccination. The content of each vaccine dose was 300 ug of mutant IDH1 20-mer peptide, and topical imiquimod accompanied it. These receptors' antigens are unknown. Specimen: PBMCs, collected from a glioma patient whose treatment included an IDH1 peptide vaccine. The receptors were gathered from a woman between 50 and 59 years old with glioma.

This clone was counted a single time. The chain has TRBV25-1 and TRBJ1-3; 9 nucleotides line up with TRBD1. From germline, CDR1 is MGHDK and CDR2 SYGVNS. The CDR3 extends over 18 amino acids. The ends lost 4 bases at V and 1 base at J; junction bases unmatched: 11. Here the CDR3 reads CASSGLGQGLTSGNTIYF. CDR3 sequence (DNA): TGTGCCAGCAGTGGCCTAGGACAGGGGCTCACTTCTGGAAACACCATATATTTT.

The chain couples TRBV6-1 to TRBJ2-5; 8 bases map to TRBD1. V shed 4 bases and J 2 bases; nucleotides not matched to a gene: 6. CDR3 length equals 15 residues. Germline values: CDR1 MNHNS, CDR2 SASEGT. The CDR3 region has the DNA TGTGCCAGCAGTGGGACAGGGTCCCCTCAAGAGACCCAGTACTTC. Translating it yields CASSGTGSPQETQYF.

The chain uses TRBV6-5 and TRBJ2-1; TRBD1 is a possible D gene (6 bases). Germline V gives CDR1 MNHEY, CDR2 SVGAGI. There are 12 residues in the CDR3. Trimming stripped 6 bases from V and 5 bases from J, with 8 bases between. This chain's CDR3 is CASSRTDNEQFF. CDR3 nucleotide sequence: TGTGCCAGCAGCCGGACAGACAATGAGCAGTTCTTC.

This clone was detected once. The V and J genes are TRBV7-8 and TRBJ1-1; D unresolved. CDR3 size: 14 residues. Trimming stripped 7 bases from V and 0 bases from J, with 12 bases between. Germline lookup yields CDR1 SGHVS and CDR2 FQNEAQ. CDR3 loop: CASNLGRLNTEAFF. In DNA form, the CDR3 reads TGTGCCAGCAACCTAGGCAGGCTGAACACTGAAGCTTTCTTT.

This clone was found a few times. The CDR3, as DNA: TGTGCCAGTAGTGGATCAGGGGGAAATCAGCCCCAGCATTTT. It codes for CASSGSGGNQPQHF. The chain combines TRBV19 with TRBJ1-5; TRBD1 agrees at 7 bases. V shed 5 bases and J 4 bases; nucleotides not matched to a gene: 5. Germline CDR1 and CDR2: LNHDA and SQIVND (reference sequence). This CDR3 has 14 amino acids.

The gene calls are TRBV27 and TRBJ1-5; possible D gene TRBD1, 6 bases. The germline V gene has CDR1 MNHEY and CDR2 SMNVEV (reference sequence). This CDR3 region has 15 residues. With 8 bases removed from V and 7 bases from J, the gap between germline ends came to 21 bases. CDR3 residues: CASSFDNRARQPQHF. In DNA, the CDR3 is TGTGCCAGCTCCTTCGACAACAGGGCTCGGCAGCCCCAGCATTTT.

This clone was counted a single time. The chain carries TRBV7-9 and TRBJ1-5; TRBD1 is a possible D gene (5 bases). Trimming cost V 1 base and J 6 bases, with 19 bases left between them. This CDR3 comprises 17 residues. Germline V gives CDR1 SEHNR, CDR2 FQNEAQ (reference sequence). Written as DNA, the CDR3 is TGTGCCAGCAGCTTAGAGCTCAGGGCAGGAGTCAGTCAGCCCCAGCATTTT. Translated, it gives CASSLELRAGVSQPQHF.

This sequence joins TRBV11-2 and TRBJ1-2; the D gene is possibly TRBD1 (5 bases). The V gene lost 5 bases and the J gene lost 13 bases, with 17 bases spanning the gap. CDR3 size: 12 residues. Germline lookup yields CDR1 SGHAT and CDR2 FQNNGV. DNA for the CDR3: TGTGCCAGCAGCCGGGTCAGGGAAGGTAGCACCTTC. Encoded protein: CASSRVREGSTF.

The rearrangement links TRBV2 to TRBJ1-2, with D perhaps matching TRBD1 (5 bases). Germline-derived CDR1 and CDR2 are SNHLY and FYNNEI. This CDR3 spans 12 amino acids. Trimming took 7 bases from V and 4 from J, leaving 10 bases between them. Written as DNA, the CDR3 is TGTGCCAGCACCGGGGCAGGCTATGGCTACACCTTC. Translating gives CASTGAGYGYTF.

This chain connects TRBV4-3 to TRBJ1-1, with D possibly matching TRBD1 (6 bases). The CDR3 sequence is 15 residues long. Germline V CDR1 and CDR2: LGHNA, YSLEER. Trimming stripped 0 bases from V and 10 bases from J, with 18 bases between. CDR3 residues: CASSQDWNGEGVAFF. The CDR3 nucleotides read TGCGCCAGCAGCCAAGATTGGAATGGGGAGGGGGTAGCTTTCTTT.

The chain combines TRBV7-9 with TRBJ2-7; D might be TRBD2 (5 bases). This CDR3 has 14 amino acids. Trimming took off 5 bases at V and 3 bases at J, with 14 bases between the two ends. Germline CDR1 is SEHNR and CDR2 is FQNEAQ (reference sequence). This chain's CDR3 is CASSPGKQNYEQYF. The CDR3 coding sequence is TGTGCCAGCAGCCCCGGGAAACAGAACTACGAGCAGTACTTC.

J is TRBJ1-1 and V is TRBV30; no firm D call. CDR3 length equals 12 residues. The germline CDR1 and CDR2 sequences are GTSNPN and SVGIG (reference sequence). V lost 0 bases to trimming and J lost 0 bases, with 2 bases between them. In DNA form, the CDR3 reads TGTGCCTGGAGTGTCATGAACACTGAAGCTTTCTTT. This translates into CAWSVMNTEAFF.

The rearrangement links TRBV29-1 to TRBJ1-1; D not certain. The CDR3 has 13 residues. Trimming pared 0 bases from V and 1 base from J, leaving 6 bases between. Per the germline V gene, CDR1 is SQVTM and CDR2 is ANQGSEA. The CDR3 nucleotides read TGCAGCGTTGAAGATCACAAGAACACTGAAGCTTTCTTT. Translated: CSVEDHKNTEAFF.

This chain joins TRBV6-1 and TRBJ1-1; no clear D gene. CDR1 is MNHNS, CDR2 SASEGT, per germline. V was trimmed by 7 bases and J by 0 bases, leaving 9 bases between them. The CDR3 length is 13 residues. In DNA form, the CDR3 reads TGTGCCAGCACGCGGGCGGTGAACACTGAAGCTTTCTTT. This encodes CASTRAVNTEAFF.

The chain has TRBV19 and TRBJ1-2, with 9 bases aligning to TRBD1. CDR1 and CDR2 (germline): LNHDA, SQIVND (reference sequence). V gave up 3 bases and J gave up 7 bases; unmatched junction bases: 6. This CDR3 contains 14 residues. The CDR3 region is CASSINRGRSGYTF. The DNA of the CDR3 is TGTGCCAGTAGTATTAACAGGGGGCGGTCTGGCTACACCTTC.

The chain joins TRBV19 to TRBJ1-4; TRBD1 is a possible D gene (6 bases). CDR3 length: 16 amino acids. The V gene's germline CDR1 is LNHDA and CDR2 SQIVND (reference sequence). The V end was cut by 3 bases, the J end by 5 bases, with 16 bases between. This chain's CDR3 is CASSIRGRGRNEKLFF. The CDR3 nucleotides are TGTGCCAGTAGTATCCGTGGCAGGGGTAGGAATGAAAAACTGTTTTTT.

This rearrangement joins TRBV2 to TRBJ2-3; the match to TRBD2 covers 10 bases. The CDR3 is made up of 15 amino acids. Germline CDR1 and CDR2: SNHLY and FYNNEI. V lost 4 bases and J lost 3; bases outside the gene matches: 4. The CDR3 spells CASSGLAGVTDTQYF. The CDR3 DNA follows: TGTGCCAGCAGTGGGCTAGCGGGGGTTACAGATACGCAGTATTTT. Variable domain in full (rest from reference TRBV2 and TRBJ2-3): EPEVTQTPSHQVTQMGQEVILRCVPISNHLYFYWYRQILGQKVEFLVSFYNNEISEKSEIFDDQFSVERPDGSNFTLKIRSTKLEDSAMYFCASSGLAGVTDTQYFGPGTRLTVL.

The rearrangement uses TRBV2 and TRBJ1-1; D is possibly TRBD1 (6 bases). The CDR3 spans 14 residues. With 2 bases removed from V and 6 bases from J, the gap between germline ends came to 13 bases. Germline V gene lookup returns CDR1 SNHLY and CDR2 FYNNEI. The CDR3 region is CASSEQQGMAEAFF. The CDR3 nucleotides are TGTGCCAGCAGTGAACAACAGGGTATGGCTGAAGCTTTCTTT.

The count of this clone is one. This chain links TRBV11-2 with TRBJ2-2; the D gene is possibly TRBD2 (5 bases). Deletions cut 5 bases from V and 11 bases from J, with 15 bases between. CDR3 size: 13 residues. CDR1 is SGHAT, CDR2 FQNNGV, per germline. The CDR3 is CASSPAGRSELFF. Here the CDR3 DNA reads TGTGCCAGCAGCCCGGCGGGTAGATCAGAGCTGTTTTTT.

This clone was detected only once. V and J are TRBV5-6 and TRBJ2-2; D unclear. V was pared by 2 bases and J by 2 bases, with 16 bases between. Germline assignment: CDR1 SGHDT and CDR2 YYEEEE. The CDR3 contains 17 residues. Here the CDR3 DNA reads TGTGCCAGCAGCTTTTATGCCTATATGCGAAACACCGGGGAGCTGTTTTTT. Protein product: CASSFYAYMRNTGELFF.

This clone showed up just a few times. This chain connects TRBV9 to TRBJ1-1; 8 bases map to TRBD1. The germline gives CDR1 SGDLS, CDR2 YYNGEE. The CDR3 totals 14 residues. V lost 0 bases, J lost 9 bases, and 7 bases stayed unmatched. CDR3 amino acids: CASSVDDGQGKAFF. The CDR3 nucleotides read TGTGCCAGCAGCGTAGATGATGGACAGGGCAAAGCTTTCTTT.

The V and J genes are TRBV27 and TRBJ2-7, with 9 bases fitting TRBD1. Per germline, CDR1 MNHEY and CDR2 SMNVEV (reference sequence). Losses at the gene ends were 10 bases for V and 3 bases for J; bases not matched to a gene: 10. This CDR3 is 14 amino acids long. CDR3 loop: CATPGTGNCYEQYF. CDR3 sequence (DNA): TGTGCCACCCCCGGGACAGGGAACTGCTACGAGCAGTACTTC.

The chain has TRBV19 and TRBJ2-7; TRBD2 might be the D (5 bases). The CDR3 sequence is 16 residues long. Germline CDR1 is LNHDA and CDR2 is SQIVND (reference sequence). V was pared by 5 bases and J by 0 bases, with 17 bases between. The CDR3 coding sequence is TGTGCCAGTAGTTCTCAAGACGGGATGAGCTCCTACGAGCAGTACTTC. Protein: CASSSQDGMSSYEQYF.

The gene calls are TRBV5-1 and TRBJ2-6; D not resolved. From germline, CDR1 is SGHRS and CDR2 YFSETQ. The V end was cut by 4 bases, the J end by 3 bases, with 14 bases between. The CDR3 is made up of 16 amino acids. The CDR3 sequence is CASSLPRSDGANVLTF. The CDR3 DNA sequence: TGCGCCAGCAGCCTCCCGCGGTCCGATGGGGCCAACGTCCTGACTTTC.

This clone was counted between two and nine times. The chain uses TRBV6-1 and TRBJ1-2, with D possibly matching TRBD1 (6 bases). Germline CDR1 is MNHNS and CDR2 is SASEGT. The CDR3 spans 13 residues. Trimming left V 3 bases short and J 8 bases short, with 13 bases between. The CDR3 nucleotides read TGTGCCAGCAGTGATTACAGGGAGGGGGGCTACACCTTC. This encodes CASSDYREGGYTF.

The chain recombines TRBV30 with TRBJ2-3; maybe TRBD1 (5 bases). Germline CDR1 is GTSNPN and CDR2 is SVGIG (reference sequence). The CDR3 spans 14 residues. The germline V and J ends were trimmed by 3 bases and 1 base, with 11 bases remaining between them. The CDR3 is CAWRLTARTDTQYF. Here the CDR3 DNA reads TGTGCCTGGAGATTGACAGCCCGCACAGATACGCAGTATTTT.

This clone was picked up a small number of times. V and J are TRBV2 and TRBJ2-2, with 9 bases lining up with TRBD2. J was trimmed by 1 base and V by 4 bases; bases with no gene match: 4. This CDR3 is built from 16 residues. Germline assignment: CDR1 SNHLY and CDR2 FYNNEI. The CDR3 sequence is CASSALLAGNTGELFF. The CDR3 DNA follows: TGTGCCAGCAGTGCCCTACTAGCGGGGAACACCGGGGAGCTGTTTTTT.

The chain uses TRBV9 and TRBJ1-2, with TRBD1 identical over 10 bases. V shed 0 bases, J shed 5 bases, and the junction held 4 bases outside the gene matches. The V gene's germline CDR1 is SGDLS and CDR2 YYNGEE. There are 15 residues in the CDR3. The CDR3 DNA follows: TGTGCCAGCAGCGTAGACCCGGGACAGGGGTATGGCTACACCTTC. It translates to CASSVDPGQGYGYTF.

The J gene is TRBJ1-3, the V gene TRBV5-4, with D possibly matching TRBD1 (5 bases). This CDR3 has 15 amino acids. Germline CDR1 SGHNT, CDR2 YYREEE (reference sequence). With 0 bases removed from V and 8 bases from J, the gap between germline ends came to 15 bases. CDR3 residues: CASSLAGMGQDTIYF. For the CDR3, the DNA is TGTGCCAGCAGCTTGGCAGGGATGGGTCAGGACACCATATATTTT.

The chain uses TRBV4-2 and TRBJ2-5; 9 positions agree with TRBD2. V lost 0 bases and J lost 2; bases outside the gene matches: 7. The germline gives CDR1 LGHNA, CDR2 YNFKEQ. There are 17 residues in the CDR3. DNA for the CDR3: TGTGCCAGCAGCCAAGATAGGGCAGCGGGAGGACAAGAGACCCAGTACTTC. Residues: CASSQDRAAGGQETQYF.